This T cell receptor (beta chain) originates from a study of beta chain features in type 1 diabetes. Turning to this clone: Its target is unknown.

Regarding the study as a whole: TCRB CDR3 length was moderately but significantly reduced in all four CD4+ subsets of Type 1 diabetes patients.

This CDR3 is 13 amino acids long. Germline-derived CDR1 and CDR2 are GTSNPN and SVGIG (reference sequence). V dropped 2 bases and J dropped 6 bases, with 11 bases sitting between them. Isolated RNA was reverse transcribed in full, so expressed TCRB transcripts were sequenced. Clones were sequenced by immunoSEQ multiplex PCR, and TCRdb holds only the in-frame ones, with some missing. The sample yields 80,000 to 90,000 clones, roughly 30% seen once. The sample was stem cell memory CD4+ T cells from blood. The clonotype was recovered from a woman younger than 35 in good health. This chain connects TRBV30 to TRBJ1-5, with D possibly TRBD1 on 6 matching bases. CDR3 sequence: CAWSSQGSQPQHF. DNA of the CDR3: TGTGCCTGGAGTTCCCAGGGGAGTCAGCCCCAGCATTTT.